This passage covers 7 T cell receptor beta chains from one sample sequenced in a study of blood T cell repertoires in COVID-19. Here immunoSEQ multiplex PCR was the method, and the copy in TCRdb shows in-frame clones only, minus some. The sample has 300,000 to 450,000 clones; around 89% are singletons. The specimen sequenced was PBMCs or T cells enriched from blood (not recorded which). Receptors were obtained from a woman under 30 who had recovered from COVID-19.

This sequence joins TRBV7-9 and TRBJ2-5, with 9 bases fitting TRBD2. The CDR3 runs 13 residues. Germline V gene data show CDR1 as SEHNR and CDR2 as FQNEAQ (reference sequence). V shed 8 bases and J 3 bases; nucleotides not matched to a gene: 4. The CDR3 nucleotides read TGTGCCAGCTGGGGCGGGGGGGAAGAGACCCAGTACTTC. It is translated as CASWGGGEETQYF. Full variable domain (remainder filled in from reference TRBV7-9 and TRBJ2-5): DTGVSQNPRHKITKRGQNVTFRCDPISEHNRLYWYRQTLGQGPEFLTYFQNEAQLEKSRLLSDRFSAERPKGSFSTLEIQRTEQGDSAMYLCASWGGGEETQYFGPGTRLLVL.

The genes are TRBV27 and TRBJ1-6, with unresolved D. Germline-derived CDR1 and CDR2 are MNHEY and SMNVEV (reference sequence). There are 13 residues in the CDR3. V was pared by 2 bases and J by 6 bases, with 5 bases between. CDR3 in amino acids: CASSLQANSPLHF. In DNA form, the CDR3 reads TGTGCCAGCAGTTTACAAGCTAATTCACCCCTCCACTTT.

The rearrangement joins TRBV5-1 to TRBJ1-1; perhaps TRBD1 as D (6 bases). Trimming removed 5 bases at V and 3 bases at J, with 8 bases between. The germline V gene encodes CDR1 SGHRS and CDR2 YFSETQ. The CDR3 has 12 residues. Written as DNA, the CDR3 is TGCGCCAGCAGACAGGGAGACACTGAAGCTTTCTTT. Encoded protein: CASRQGDTEAFF.

The gene calls are TRBV10-3 and TRBJ1-4; no firm D call. This CDR3 contains 15 residues. Trimming cost V 6 bases and J 0 bases, with 11 bases left between them. CDR1 is ENHRY and CDR2 is SYGVKD in the germline V gene. CDR3 residues: CAISQTHATNEKLFF. Written as DNA, the CDR3 is TGTGCCATCAGCCAGACTCATGCAACTAATGAAAAACTGTTTTTT.

This clone was seen a single time. As DNA, the CDR3 is TGTGCCAGCAGCCCTTCCCCCAGCGGGAGAAACCAAGAGACCCAGTACTTC. Translation: CASSPSPSGRNQETQYF. This chain uses TRBV11-3 with TRBJ2-5; 8 bases agree with TRBD2. From germline, CDR1 is SGHNT and CDR2 YENEEA. J was trimmed by 0 bases and V by 5 bases; bases with no gene match: 11. The CDR3 has 17 amino acids.

This clone appeared a few times. The chain carries TRBV6-5 and TRBJ1-2, with D unclear. From germline, CDR1 is MNHEY and CDR2 SVGAGI. This CDR3 region has 11 residues. V was cut by 6 bases and J by 1 base, with 3 bases left in between. In nucleotides, the CDR3 is TGTGCCAGCAGGAGTAACTATGGCTACACCTTC. Encoded protein: CASRSNYGYTF.

The V and J genes are TRBV28 and TRBJ2-3; 8 nucleotides match TRBD2. Germline V CDR1 and CDR2: MDHEN, SYDVKM. Germline trimming cut 4 bases from V and 6 bases from J; bases unmatched to any gene: 6. The CDR3 totals 14 residues. As DNA, the CDR3 is TGTGCCAGCAGTTCCGGGACTAGGTCGGATACGCAGTATTTT. Translation gives CASSSGTRSDTQYF.